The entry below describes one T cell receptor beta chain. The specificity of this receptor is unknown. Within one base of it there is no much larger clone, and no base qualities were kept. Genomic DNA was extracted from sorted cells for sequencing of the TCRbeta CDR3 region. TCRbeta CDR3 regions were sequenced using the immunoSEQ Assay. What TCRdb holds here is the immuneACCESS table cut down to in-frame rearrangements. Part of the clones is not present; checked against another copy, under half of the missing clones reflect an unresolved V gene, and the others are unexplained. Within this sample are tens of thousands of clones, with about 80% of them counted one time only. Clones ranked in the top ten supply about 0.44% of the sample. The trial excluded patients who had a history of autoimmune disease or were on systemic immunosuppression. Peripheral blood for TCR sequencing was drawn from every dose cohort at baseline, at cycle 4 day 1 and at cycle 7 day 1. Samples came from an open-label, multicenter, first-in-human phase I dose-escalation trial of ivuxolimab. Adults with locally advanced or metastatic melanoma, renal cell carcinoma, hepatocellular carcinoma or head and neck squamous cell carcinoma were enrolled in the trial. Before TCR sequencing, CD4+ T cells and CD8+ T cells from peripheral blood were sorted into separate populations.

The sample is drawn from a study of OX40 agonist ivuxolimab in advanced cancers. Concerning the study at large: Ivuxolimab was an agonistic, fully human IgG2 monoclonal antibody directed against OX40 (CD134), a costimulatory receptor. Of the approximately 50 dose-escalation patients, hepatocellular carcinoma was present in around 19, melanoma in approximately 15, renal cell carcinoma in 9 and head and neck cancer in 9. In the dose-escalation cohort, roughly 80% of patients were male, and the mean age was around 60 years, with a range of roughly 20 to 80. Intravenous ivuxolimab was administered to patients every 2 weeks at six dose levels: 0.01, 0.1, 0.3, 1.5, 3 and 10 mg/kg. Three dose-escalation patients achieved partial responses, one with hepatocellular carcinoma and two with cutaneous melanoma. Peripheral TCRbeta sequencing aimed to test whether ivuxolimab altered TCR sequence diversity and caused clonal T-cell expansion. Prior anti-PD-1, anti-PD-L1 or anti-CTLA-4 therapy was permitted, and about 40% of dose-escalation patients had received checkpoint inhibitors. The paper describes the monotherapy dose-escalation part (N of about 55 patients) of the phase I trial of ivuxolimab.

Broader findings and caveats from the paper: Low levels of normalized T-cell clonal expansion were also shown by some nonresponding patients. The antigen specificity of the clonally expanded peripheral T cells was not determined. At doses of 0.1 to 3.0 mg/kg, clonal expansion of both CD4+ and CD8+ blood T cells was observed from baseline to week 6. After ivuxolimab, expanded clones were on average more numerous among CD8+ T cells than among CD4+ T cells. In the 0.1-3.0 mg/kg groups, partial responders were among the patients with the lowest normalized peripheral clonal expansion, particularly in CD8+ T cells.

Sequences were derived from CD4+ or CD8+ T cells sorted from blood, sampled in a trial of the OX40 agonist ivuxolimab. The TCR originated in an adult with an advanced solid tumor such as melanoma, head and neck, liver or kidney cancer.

The DNA reads as follows: TGTGCCAGCAGTTTAAGGGGGGGGGTTTCGTACAATGAGCAGTTCTTC. This sequence encodes CASSLRGGVSYNEQFF. The chain is made from TRBV27 and TRBJ2-1; TRBD2 might be the D gene, on 7 matching bases. The CDR3 runs 16 amino acids, cysteine and phenylalanine included. Only the CDR3 portion is preserved as DNA: 48 bases, with reading frame beginning at the first base. As encoded in the germline V gene (reference sequence), CDR1 is MNHEY while CDR2 is SMNVEV. Between the V and J ends, shortened by 2 bases and 4 bases respectively, the junction contains 15 bases.